This TCR beta chain was sequenced during a study of OX40 agonist ivuxolimab in advanced cancers. Across the study: Enrollees could have had prior anti-PD-1, anti-PD-L1 or anti-CTLA-4 therapy, which approximately 40% had received. A partial response was reached by three patients: one with hepatocellular carcinoma and two with cutaneous melanoma.

The CDR3 spans 15 residues. Points from the study as a whole: Clonal expansion in partial responders at 0.1-3.0 mg/kg ranked among the lowest.

TCRdb's table, derived via immunoSEQ multiplex PCR, lists solely in-frame clones and lacks some. Of approximately 130,000 clones listed, about 92% were seen once; the top ten hold over 0.8%. For this clone: The antigen is undetermined.

This sequence was found in an adult with an advanced solid tumor such as melanoma, head and neck, liver or kidney cancer. The sequencing here drew on CD4+ or CD8+ T cells sorted from blood, taken in a trial of the OX40 agonist ivuxolimab. This sequence joins TRBV21-1 and TRBJ2-3; the table's D call, TRBD1, has no DNA check behind it. TRBV21-1 is a pseudogene locus. The CDR3 nucleotides read TGTGCCAGCAGCAAAGCCGGCAGGGGAACCGATACGCAGTATTTT. This codes for CASSKAGRGTDTQYF.